What follows are 9 T cell receptor beta chains derived from one specimen sequenced in a study of technical replicates of blood from a few donors. Sequenced by immunoSEQ multiplex PCR; TCRdb stores in-frame clones only, minus some. This repertoire shows about 57,000 clones, around 87% found once; its top ten account for under 6.5%. Material: PBMCs. The source is a human donor in good health. Some clones in this sample may be carry-over from other donors' samples.

This rearrangement joins TRBV6-5 to TRBJ2-7; maybe TRBD1 (5 bases). The germline V gene has CDR1 MNHEY and CDR2 SVGAGI. V was cut by 6 bases and J by 2 bases, with 17 bases left in between. This CDR3 has 15 residues. In DNA form, the CDR3 reads TGTGCCAGCAGACCTGGGGCAGGACCCACCTACGAGCAGTACTTC. Translated: CASRPGAGPTYEQYF.

The chain combines TRBV19 with TRBJ1-2, with a possible D match to TRBD1 (5 bases). Trimming shortened V by 4 bases and J by 8 bases, and 11 bases separated the two germline ends. The CDR3 covers 12 residues. CDR1 LNHDA and CDR2 SQIVND come from the germline V gene (reference sequence). The CDR3 sequence: CASSTWQGGYTF. The CDR3 DNA is TGTGCCAGTAGTACCTGGCAGGGAGGCTACACCTTC. Complete variable domain (other parts from reference TRBV19 and TRBJ1-2): DGGITQSPKYLFRKEGQNVTLSCEQNLNHDAMYWYRQDPGQGLRLIYYSQIVNDFQKGDIAEGYSVSREKKESFPLTVTSAQKNPTAFYLCASSTWQGGYTFGSGTRLTVV.

The rearrangement joins TRBV4-1 to TRBJ2-5; TRBD1 agrees at 7 bases. J lost 5 bases, V lost 4 bases, and 10 bases had no gene match. CDR1 is MGHRA, CDR2 YSYEKL, per germline. The CDR3 extends over 15 amino acids. Written as DNA, the CDR3 is TGCGCCAGCAGCCTAGTAGGACAGGCACTTGAGACCCAGTACTTC. Translating it yields CASSLVGQALETQYF.

The V and J genes are TRBV11-1 and TRBJ2-7; the D gene is possibly TRBD2 (6 bases). V was shortened by 4 bases and J by 2 bases, with 18 bases between the two germline ends. The CDR3 spans 16 residues. Germline-derived CDR1 and CDR2 are SGHAT and FQDESV (reference sequence). CDR3 loop: CASSSGTSPGTYEQYF. The CDR3 region has the DNA TGTGCCAGCAGCTCTGGGACTTCACCTGGGACCTACGAGCAGTACTTC.

The chain recombines TRBV30 with TRBJ2-1; tentatively, D is TRBD1 (6 bases). With 5 bases removed from V and 0 bases from J, the gap between germline ends came to 8 bases. Germline assignment: CDR1 GTSNPN and CDR2 SVGIG (reference sequence). The CDR3 totals 13 residues. CDR3 DNA sequence: TGTGCCTGGCAACAGGGCTCCTACAATGAGCAGTTCTTC. It codes for CAWQQGSYNEQFF.

This clone has just a few counts. The J gene is TRBJ1-1, the V gene TRBV30, with D unclear. Germline V gene sequence: CDR1 GTSNPN, CDR2 SVGIG (reference sequence). The CDR3 is 13 residues long. Trimming pared 0 bases from V and 0 bases from J, leaving 5 bases between. Here the CDR3 DNA reads TGTGCCTGGAGTGTAACAGTGAACACTGAAGCTTTCTTT. Amino acid sequence: CAWSVTVNTEAFF.

V is TRBV6-5 and J is TRBJ2-7, with D perhaps TRBD1 (6 bases). Per the germline V gene, CDR1 is MNHEY and CDR2 is SVGAGI. This CDR3 has 14 amino acids. The V end was cut by 2 bases, the J end by 9 bases, with 17 bases between. CDR3 nucleotide sequence: TGTGCCAGCAGTTACGATCGTGGGACAAAGGTGCAGTACTTC. The encoded protein is CASSYDRGTKVQYF.

This chain links TRBV7-9 with TRBJ2-2; 11 bases align to TRBD1. This CDR3 has 15 amino acids. Per the germline V gene, CDR1 is SEHNR and CDR2 is FQNEAQ (reference sequence). After removal of 3 bases from V and 7 bases from J, the junction contained 4 bases not matched to a gene. The CDR3 nucleotides read TGTGCCAGCAGCTTTTGGACAGGGGGCATCGGGGAGCTGTTTTTT. Translation gives CASSFWTGGIGELFF.

The chain couples TRBV19 to TRBJ2-7; 8 bases map to TRBD1. This CDR3 is 13 amino acids long. In germline, CDR1 is LNHDA, CDR2 SQIVND (reference sequence). With 7 bases clipped from V and 3 bases from J, the junction kept 5 bases outside the gene matches. CDR3 sequence reads: CASTGTGFYEQYF. The CDR3 nucleotides read TGTGCCAGTACTGGGACAGGCTTCTACGAGCAGTACTTC.